Following are 9 T cell receptor beta chains from one sample sequenced in a study of Tregs in tolerant kidney transplant recipients. This table comes from immunoSEQ multiplex PCR, and its TCRdb copy is limited to in-frame clones, with some not included. The sample table sets out approximately 24,000 clones. Mixed chimerism was transient after nonmyeloablative marrow transplants from related graft donors. Here the sequenced sample was CD4+ T cells from blood (PBMCs), taken 6 months after the transplant. All receptors derive from a human patient who received a combined kidney and bone marrow transplant. Some T cells may be supplied by the graft donor.

About this clone itself: The CDR3 extends 3 residues past the end of the read, so its final part is completed from the germline J gene. The chain recombines TRBV5-1 with TRBJ2-5; D is unclear. The V gene lost 5 bases and the J gene lost 3 bases, with 5 bases spanning the gap. CDR1 is SGHRS, CDR2 YFSETQ, per germline. This CDR3 has 11 amino acids. The CDR3 DNA, read in part, is TGCGCCAGCAGAGCTGAAGAGACC. Protein: CASRAEET. The entire CDR3 reads CASRAEETQYF.

As regards this clone: The CDR3 end falls 3 residues outside the read, so it is completed with the germline J gene. The chain is built from TRBV18 and TRBJ2-1, with TRBD2 matching over 8 bases. The CDR3 is 17 amino acids. Trimming at V came to 1 base and at J to 0 bases, leaving 5 bases not matched to a gene. The V gene's germline CDR1 is KGHSH and CDR2 LQKENI. The CDR3 DNA, read in part, is TGTGCCAGCTCACCACGGGGTGGGACTAGCTCCTACAATGAG. The encoded protein is CASSPRGGTSSYNE. The whole CDR3 sequence is CASSPRGGTSSYNEQFF.

Comments on this clone: The CDR3 end falls 3 residues outside the read, so it is completed with the germline J gene. The chain carries TRBV5-4 and TRBJ2-7; 7 bases fit TRBD1. Looked up from germline, CDR1 is SGHNT and CDR2 is YYREEE (reference sequence). The CDR3 is 13 amino acids. Losses at the gene ends were 4 bases for V and 3 bases for J; bases not matched to a gene: 4. Here the CDR3 reads CASSPGQVYEQYF. The sequenced part of the CDR3 DNA is TGTGCCAGCAGCCCCGGACAGGTCTACGAG.

Remarks on this clone: The read halts 3 residues ahead of the CDR3 end, with the missing end drawn from the germline J gene. The chain joins TRBV4-1 to TRBJ2-1; 13 bases fit TRBD2. With V trimmed by 6 bases and J by 0 bases, 8 bases remained unmatched. The CDR3 contains 18 residues. CDR1 is MGHRA and CDR2 is YSYEKL in the germline V gene. The CDR3 protein is CASRAGLAGPTSYNEQFF. CDR3 DNA, as far as it was read: TGCGCCAGCAGGGCGGGACTAGCGGGACCCACCTCCTACAATGAG.

For this clone: The CDR3 end is not reached by the read, which stops 3 residues before it; the germline J gene fills it in. V usage is TRBV5-1 and J usage is TRBJ1-2, with D perhaps matching TRBD1 (5 bases). There are 12 residues in the CDR3. The germline V and J ends were trimmed by 4 bases and 7 bases, with 11 bases remaining between them. Looked up from germline, CDR1 is SGHRS and CDR2 is YFSETQ. The CDR3 spells CASSPRGGGYTF. Incomplete CDR3 DNA: TGCGCCAGCAGCCCGAGGGGCGGTGGC.

CDR3 DNA, as far as it was read: TGTGCCAGCAGCTTAACTTGGGGACAGGTCACTTACGAG. Its translation: CASSLTWGQVTYE. The entire CDR3 protein is CASSLTWGQVTYEQYF. The chain couples TRBV7-6 to TRBJ2-7; the match to TRBD1 covers 8 bases. The sequence runs out 3 residues before the end of the CDR3; the remainder is reconstructed from the germline J gene. The V and J ends lost 2 bases and 4 bases, in that order; junction bases with no gene match: 10. The CDR3 sequence is 16 residues long. The V gene's germline CDR1 is SGHVS and CDR2 FNYEAQ.

The sequenced part of the CDR3 DNA is TGTGCCAGCAGTGTGGGGGGATACGAG. This codes for CASSVGGYE. The whole CDR3 protein reads CASSVGGYEQYF. The rearrangement uses TRBV2 and TRBJ2-7; tentatively, D is TRBD2 (6 bases). The read stops 3 residues short of the end of the CDR3; the missing end is completed from the germline J gene. The CDR3 is made up of 12 amino acids. CDR1 SNHLY and CDR2 FYNNEI come from the germline V gene. V dropped 4 bases and J dropped 4 bases, with 8 bases sitting between them.

The part of the CDR3 DNA that was read is TGCAGTGCTGCGGACAGCACCAGCACAGATACG. It is translated as CSAADSTSTDT. In full, the CDR3 reads CSAADSTSTDTQYF. The V and J genes are TRBV20-1 and TRBJ2-3, with a weak D call TRBD1 (6 bases). The read falls 3 residues short of the CDR3 end, and the missing part is taken from the germline J gene. V lost 5 bases and J 0 bases, leaving 12 bases between the germline ends. Germline V lookup: CDR1 DFQATT, CDR2 SNEGSKA (reference sequence). CDR3 length equals 14 residues.

As concerns this clone: The read terminates 3 residues ahead of where the CDR3 ends, so the germline J gene completes it. V gene TRBV19 combines with J gene TRBJ1-2, with a possible D match to TRBD1 (6 bases). Trimming took 0 bases from V and 4 from J, leaving 12 bases between them. Per germline, CDR1 LNHDA and CDR2 SQIVND (reference sequence). This CDR3 spans 15 amino acids. CDR3 protein: CASSIEQGGVYGYTF. The sequenced part of the CDR3 DNA is TGTGCCAGTAGTATAGAACAGGGTGGCGTCTATGGC. The full variable domain, rest sourced from reference TRBV19 and TRBJ1-2, is DGGITQSPKYLFRKEGQNVTLSCEQNLNHDAMYWYRQDPGQGLRLIYYSQIVNDFQKGDIAEGYSVSREKKESFPLTVTSAQKNPTAFYLCASSIEQGGVYGYTFGSGTRLTVV.